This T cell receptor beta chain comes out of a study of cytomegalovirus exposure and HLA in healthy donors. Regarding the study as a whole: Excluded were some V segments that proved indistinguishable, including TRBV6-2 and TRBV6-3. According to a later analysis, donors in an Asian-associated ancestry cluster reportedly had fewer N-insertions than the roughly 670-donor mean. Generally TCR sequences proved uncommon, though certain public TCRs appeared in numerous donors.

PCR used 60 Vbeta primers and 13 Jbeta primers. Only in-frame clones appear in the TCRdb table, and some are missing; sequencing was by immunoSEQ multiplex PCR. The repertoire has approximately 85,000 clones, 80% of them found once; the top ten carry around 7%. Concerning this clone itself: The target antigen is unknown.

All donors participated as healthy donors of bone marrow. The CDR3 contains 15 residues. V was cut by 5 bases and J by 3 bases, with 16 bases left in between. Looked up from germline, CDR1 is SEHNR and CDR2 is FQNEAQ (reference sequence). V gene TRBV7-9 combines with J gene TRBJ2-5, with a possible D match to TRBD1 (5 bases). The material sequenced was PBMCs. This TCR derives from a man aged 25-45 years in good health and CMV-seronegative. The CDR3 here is CASSLRQGAKETQYF. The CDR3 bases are TGTGCCAGCAGCCTGAGGCAGGGCGCAAAAGAGACCCAGTACTTC.